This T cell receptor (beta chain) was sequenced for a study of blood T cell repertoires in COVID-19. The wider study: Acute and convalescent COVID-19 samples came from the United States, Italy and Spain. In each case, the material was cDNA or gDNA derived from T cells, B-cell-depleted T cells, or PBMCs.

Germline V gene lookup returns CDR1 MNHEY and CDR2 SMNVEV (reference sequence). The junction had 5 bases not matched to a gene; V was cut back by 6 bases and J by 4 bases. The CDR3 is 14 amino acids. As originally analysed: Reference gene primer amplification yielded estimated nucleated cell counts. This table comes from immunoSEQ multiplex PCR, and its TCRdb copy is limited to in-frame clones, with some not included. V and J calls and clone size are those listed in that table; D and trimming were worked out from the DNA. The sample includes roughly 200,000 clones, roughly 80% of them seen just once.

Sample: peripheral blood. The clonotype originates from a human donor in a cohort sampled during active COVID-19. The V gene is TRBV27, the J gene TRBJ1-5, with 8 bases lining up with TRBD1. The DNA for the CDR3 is TGTGCCAGCAGGGCGACAGGGGATAATCAGCCCCAGCATTTT. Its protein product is CASRATGDNQPQHF.